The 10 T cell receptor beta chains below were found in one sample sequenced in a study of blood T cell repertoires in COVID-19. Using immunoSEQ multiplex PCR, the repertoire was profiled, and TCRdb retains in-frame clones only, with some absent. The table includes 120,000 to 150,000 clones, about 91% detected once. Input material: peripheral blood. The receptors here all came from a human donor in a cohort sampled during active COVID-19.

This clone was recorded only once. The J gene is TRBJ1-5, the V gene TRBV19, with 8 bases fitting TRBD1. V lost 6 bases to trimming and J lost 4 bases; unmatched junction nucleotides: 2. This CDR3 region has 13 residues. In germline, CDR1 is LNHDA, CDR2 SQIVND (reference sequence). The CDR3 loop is CASRDRANQPQHF. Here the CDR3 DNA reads TGTGCCAGTAGGGACAGGGCAAATCAGCCCCAGCATTTT.

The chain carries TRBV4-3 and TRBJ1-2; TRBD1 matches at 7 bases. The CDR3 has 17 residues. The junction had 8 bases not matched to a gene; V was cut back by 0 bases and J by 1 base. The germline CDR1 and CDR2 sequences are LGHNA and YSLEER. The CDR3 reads CASSQEPRAGGNYGYTF. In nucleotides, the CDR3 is TGCGCCAGCAGCCAAGAGCCCCGGGCAGGGGGTAACTATGGCTACACCTTC.

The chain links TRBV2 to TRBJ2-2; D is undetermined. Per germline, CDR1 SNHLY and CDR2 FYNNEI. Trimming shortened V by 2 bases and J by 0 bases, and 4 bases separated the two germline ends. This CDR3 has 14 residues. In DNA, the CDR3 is TGTGCCAGCAGTGAACAGACGAACACCGGGGAGCTGTTTTTT. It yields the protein CASSEQTNTGELFF.

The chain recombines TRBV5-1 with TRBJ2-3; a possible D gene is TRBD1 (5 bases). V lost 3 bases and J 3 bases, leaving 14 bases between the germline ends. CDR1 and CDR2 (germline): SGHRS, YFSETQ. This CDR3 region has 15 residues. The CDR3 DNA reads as TGCGCCAGCAGCTCAGGGTCGGGTCGTACAGATACGCAGTATTTT. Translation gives CASSSGSGRTDTQYF.

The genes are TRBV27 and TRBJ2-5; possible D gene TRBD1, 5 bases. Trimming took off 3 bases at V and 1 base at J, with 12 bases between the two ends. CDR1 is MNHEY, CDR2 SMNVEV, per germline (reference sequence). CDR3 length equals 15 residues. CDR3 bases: TGTGCCAGCAGTTTTCTGGCAGGGCCCCAAGAGACCCAGTACTTC. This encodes CASSFLAGPQETQYF.

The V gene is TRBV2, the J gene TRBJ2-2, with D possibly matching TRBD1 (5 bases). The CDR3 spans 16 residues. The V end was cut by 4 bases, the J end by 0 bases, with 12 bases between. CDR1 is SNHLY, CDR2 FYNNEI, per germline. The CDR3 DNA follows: TGTGCCAGCAGTGTGGTGGGGCAGACGAACACCGGGGAGCTGTTTTTT. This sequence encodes CASSVVGQTNTGELFF.

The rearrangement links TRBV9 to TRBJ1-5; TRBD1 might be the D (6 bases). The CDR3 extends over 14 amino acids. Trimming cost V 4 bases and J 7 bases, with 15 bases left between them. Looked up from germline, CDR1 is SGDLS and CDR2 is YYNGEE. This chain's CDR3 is CASSPVGGMQPQHF. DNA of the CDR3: TGTGCCAGCAGCCCGGTAGGGGGAATGCAGCCCCAGCATTTT.

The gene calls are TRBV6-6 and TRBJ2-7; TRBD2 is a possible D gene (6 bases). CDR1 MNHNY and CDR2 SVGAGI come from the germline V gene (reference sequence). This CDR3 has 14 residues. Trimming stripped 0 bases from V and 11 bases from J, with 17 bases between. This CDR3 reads CASSYSIRYPGEYF. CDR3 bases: TGTGCCAGCAGTTACTCGATCAGGTACCCGGGAGAGTACTTC.

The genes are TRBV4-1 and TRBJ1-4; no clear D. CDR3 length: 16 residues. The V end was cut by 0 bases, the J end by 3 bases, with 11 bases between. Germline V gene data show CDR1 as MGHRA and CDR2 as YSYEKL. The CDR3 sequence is CASSQELKRANEKLFF. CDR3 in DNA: TGCGCCAGCAGCCAAGAATTAAAGAGGGCTAATGAAAAACTGTTTTTT.

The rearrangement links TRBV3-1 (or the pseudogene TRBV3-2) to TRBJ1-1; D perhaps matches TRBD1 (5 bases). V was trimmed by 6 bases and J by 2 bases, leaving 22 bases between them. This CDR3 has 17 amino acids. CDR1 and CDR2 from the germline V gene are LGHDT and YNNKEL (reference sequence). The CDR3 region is CASSQTATTNLNTEAFF. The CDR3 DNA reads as TGTGCCAGCAGTCAGACAGCGACGACGAACCTTAACACTGAAGCTTTCTTT.